The clone carrying this T cell receptor (beta chain) was picked up a small number of times. Its antigen is unknown. Pools of viral peptides were used by the ViraFEST assay to expand antigen-specific CD4+ T cells ahead of sequencing. CD4+ T cell isolation took place after about nine days of culture. Nucleocapsid antibodies stayed negative before and after vaccination, showing no earlier SARS-CoV-2 infection. Half-medium changes using IL-2 medium occurred on days 3 and 7. The repertoire was sequenced with immunoSEQ multiplex PCR; TCRdb's copy has only in-frame clones and lacks some. The sample lists more than 25,000 clones, roughly two thirds occurring once. This record belongs to a study of vaccination effects on CD4 cells after COVID-19. The V end lost 7 bases, the J end lost 4 bases, and 13 bases lay between the germline ends. CDR3 length: 13 residues. The germline V gene encodes CDR1 SEHNR and CDR2 FQNEAQ (reference sequence).

Overall study findings and caveats: Convalescent patients were scarce in the study, and it lacked early post-infection timepoints.

This sequence originates from a human donor who received a COVID-19 vaccine. This specimen was CD4+ T cells from PBMCs cultured with HCoV-229E spike peptides, taken before COVID-19 vaccination. The chain employs TRBV7-9 and TRBJ1-2; weak D call: TRBD1 (5 bases). CDR3: CASTLQRGYGYTF. The CDR3 DNA sequence: TGTGCCAGCACCCTGCAGAGGGGCTATGGCTACACCTTC.